This T cell receptor (beta chain) was identified during a study of T cells in Graves' hyperthyroidism and ophthalmopathy. Study-level points and caveats: Ophthalmopathy prediction by the model preceded onset by a median roughly 6 months.

The CDR3 has 16 amino acids. The V and J ends lost 4 bases and 0 bases, in that order; junction bases with no gene match: 8. Germline CDR1 is KGHSY and CDR2 is FQNENV. This clonotype was counted once. Its antigen is unknown. RNA transcripts were the template for amplifying TCR beta CDR3 regions. The primer set for the first-round RT-PCR of the TCR CDR3 was HTBI. MiXCR, applied by TCRdb to the multiplex PCR reads, yields one record per CDR3 protein. The repertoire has roughly 580,000 distinct CDR3 sequences, just over 45% of them found once; the top ten carry roughly 8.2%. The gene calls are TRBV16 and TRBJ1-2, with 7 bases fitting TRBD1. This TCR came from a woman under 30 with Graves' hyperthyroidism. Sequenced: peripheral blood or thyroid tissue (not recorded which). CDR3 loop: CASSPSGTEANYGYTF. In DNA form, the CDR3 reads TGTGCCAGCAGCCCATCGGGGACAGAAGCTAACTATGGCTACACCTTC.